Detailed here is one TCR beta chain. The CDR3 covers 15 residues. CDR1 and CDR2 from the germline V gene are DFQATT and SNEGSKA (reference sequence). These data come from a study of T cells expressing NK-cell markers. Reanalyzing the 5' RACE reads, TCRdb keeps one entry per CDR3 protein, without DNA. The table counts some 500,000 distinct CDR3 sequences; more than 1.4% lies in the top ten. This clonotype originated in a woman aged 45-60 years in good health. Specimen: blood T cells: a sorted CD56 or NKG2C T cell subset, CD4+ or CD8+ T cells, or bulk PBMC T cells (not recorded which). The chain combines TRBV20-1 with TRBJ2-2; checking the TCRdb D call of TRBD2 is not possible without DNA. CDR3 sequence reads: CSATLAGGPSGELFF.